This TCR beta chain derives from a study of identical twins. Via MiXCR, TCRdb re-called the 5' RACE reads, giving one row per CDR3 protein. The table shows about 450,000 distinct CDR3 sequences, with around 18% occurring only once. This clonotype came up many times. Its antigen is not identified. It is likely a read error, because the conserved phenylalanine at the end of the CDR3 is missing. Because the CDR3's place on the DNA is in doubt, the DNA is left out and the CDR3 is given as listed by TCRdb. Germline V gene data show CDR1 as SQVTM and CDR2 as ANQGSEA. The CDR3 spans 12 amino acids, including both terminal residues. Regarding the study as a whole: Its conclusions, products of cross-sectional statistical analysis, did not come from following the same donors. The models systematically underestimated how much out-of-frame TCR alpha was shared in monozygotic twins.

This chain links TRBV29-1 with TRBJ2-5; the table gives TRBD2 as D, unverified against the DNA. Specimen: naive T cells sorted from blood. This receptor was taken from a man aged 50 or older in good health. CDR3 protein: CSVEEQGGSFRI.